This T cell receptor (beta chain) appears in the sequencing data of a study of OX40 agonist ivuxolimab in advanced cancers. Study as a whole: Hepatocellular carcinoma, melanoma, renal cell or head and neck cancer was diagnosed in the dose-escalation patients.

This CDR3 is built from 17 residues. The junction had 5 bases not matched to a gene; V was cut back by 3 bases and J by 0 bases. Germline lookup yields CDR1 SEHNR and CDR2 FQNEAQ (reference sequence). Profiling relied on immunoSEQ multiplex PCR, and the TCRdb table lists in-frame clones only, not all of them. The sample consists of under 55,000 clones, roughly four fifths of them appearing once. Study-wide results and limits: On average, a greater number of expanded clones characterised CD8+ T cells relative to CD4+.

With regard to this clone: Its cognate antigen is unknown.

Material: CD4+ or CD8+ T cells sorted from blood, obtained in a trial of the OX40 agonist ivuxolimab. The TCR comes from an adult with an advanced solid tumor such as melanoma, head and neck, liver or kidney cancer. The V call is TRBV7-9, the J call TRBJ2-1; 10 nucleotides match TRBD1. The CDR3 spells CASSLRRTGGSYNEQFF. In DNA, the CDR3 is TGTGCCAGCAGCTTGAGGAGGACAGGGGGCTCCTACAATGAGCAGTTCTTC.